Given below is one T cell receptor beta chain in context. These data are taken from a study of blood T cell repertoires in COVID-19. This CDR3 has 15 residues. The ends were cut back, 3 bases at V and 1 base at J, with 9 bases in the middle. Germline assignment: CDR1 SEHNR and CDR2 FQNEAQ (reference sequence). This table comes from immunoSEQ multiplex PCR, and its TCRdb copy is limited to in-frame clones, with some not included. The data hold roughly 140,000 clones, with approximately 80% observed a single time. This TCR was sampled from a woman between 40 and 50 years old with active or convalescent COVID-19. J is TRBJ1-4 and V is TRBV7-9, with a tentative D call TRBD1 (6 bases). The sequencing sample was made of peripheral blood. The CDR3 coding sequence is TGTGCCAGCAGCTTTCTGGACAGAACTAATGAAAAACTGTTTTTT. Protein sequence: CASSFLDRTNEKLFF.